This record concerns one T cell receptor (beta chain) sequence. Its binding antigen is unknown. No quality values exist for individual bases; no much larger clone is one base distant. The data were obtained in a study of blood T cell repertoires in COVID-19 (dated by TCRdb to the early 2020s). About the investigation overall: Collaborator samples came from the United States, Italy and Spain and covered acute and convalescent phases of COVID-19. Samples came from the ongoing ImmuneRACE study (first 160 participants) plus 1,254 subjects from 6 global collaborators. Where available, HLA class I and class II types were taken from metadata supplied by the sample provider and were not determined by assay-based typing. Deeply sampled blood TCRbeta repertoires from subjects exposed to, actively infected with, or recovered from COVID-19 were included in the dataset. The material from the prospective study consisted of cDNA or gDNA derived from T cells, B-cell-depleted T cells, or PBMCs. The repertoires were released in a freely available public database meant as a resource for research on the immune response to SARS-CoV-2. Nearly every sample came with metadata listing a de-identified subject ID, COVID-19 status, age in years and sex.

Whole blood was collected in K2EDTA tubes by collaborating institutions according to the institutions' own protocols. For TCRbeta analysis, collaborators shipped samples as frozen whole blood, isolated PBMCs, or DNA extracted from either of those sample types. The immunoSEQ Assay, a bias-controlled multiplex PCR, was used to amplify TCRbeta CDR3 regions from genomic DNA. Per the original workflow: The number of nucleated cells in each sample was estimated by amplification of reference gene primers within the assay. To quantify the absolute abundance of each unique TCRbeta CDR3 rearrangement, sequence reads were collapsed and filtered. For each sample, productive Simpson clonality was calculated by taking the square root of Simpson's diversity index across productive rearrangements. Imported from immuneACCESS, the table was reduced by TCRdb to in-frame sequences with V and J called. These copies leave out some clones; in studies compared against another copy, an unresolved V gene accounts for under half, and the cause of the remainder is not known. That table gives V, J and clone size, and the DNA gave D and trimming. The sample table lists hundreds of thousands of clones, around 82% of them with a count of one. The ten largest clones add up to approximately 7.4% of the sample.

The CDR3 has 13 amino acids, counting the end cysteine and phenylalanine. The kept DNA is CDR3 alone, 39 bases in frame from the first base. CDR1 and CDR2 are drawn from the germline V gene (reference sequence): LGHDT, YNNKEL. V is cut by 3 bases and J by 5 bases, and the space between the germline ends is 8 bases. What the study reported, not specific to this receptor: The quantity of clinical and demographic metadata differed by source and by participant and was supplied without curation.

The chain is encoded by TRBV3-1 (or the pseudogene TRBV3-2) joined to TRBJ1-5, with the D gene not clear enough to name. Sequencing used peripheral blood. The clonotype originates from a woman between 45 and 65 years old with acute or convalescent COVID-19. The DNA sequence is TGTGCCAGCAGCCAGCGAGAGTATCAGCCCCAGCATTTT. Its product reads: CASSQREYQPQHF.